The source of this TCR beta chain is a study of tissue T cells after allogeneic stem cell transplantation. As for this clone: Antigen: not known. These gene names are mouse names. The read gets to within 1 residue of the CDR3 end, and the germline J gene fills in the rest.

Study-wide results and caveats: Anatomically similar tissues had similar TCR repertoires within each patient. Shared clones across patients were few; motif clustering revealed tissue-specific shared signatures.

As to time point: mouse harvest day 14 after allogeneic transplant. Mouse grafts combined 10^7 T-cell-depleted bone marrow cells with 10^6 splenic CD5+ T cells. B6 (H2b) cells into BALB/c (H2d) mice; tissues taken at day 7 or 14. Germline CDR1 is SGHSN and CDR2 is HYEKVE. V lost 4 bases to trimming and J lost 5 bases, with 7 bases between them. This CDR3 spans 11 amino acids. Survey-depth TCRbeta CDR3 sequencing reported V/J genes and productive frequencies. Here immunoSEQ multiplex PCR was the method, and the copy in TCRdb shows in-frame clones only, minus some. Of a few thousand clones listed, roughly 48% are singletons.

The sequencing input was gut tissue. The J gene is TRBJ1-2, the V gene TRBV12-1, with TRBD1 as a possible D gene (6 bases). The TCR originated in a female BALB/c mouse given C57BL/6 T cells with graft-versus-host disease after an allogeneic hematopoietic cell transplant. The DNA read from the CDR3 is TGTGCCAGCTCACAGGGATCCGACTACACC. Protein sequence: CASSQGSDYT. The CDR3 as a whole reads CASSQGSDYTF.